Presented here are 22 T cell receptor beta chains from one specimen sequenced in a study of blood T cell repertoires in COVID-19. Sequencing used immunoSEQ multiplex PCR; TCRdb keeps in-frame clones, though not all of them. Here the sample spans under 200,000 clones, 75% to 95% being singletons. Sequencing was done on a sample of peripheral blood. The source of these receptors is a man in his fifties with acute or convalescent COVID-19.

The chain has TRBV10-3 and TRBJ2-7, with 8 bases fitting TRBD1. Trimming cost V 4 bases and J 2 bases; bases outside gene matches: 16. Germline CDR1 reads ENHRY; CDR2 reads SYGVKD. The CDR3 extends over 18 amino acids. CDR3 region: CAISVGGLGQGTPYEQYF. DNA of the CDR3: TGTGCCATCAGTGTCGGCGGGTTAGGACAGGGAACTCCCTACGAGCAGTACTTC.

The chain has TRBV7-2 and TRBJ2-1; TRBD2 aligns across 10 bases. The CDR3 consists of 16 residues. With V trimmed by 4 bases and J by 5 bases, 8 bases remained unmatched. Germline V gives CDR1 SGHTA, CDR2 FQGNSA. CDR3 in DNA: TGTGCCAGCAGCTCCAGAGCGGGGGGGCTTGACAATGAGCAGTTCTTC. As protein: CASSSRAGGLDNEQFF. Based on the CDR3 plus reference TRBV7-2 and TRBJ2-1, the full variable domain is GAGVSQSPSNKVTEKGKDVELRCDPISGHTALYWYRQSLGQGLEFLIYFQGNSAPDKSGLPSDRFSAERTGGSVSTLTIQRTQQEDSAVYLCASSSRAGGLDNEQFFGPGTRLTVL.

The rearrangement uses TRBV7-6 and TRBJ2-3; 12 bases line up with TRBD2. The CDR3 is 17 residues long. Germline values: CDR1 SGHVS, CDR2 FNYEAQ. Trimming at V came to 1 base and at J to 0 bases, leaving 2 bases not matched to a gene. CDR3 DNA sequence: TGTGCCAGCAGCTTAGGGACTAGCGGGGCTAGCACAGATACGCAGTATTTT. Amino acids: CASSLGTSGASTDTQYF.

The rearrangement links TRBV7-8 to TRBJ1-5; D unclear. The CDR3 sequence is 13 residues long. CDR1 and CDR2 from the germline V gene are SGHVS and FQNEAQ. V was trimmed by 1 base and J by 6 bases, leaving 7 bases between them. CDR3 sequence: CASSLEEGQPQHF. In nucleotides, the CDR3 is TGTGCCAGCAGCTTAGAGGAGGGTCAGCCCCAGCATTTT. The full variable domain, its missing parts supplied by reference TRBV7-8 and TRBJ1-5, is GAGVSQSPRYKVAKRGQDVALRCDPISGHVSLFWYQQALGQGPEFLTYFQNEAQLDKSGLPSDRFFAERPEGSVSTLKIQRTQQEDSAVYLCASSLEEGQPQHFGDGTRLSIL.

This clone has just one count. This chain links TRBV30 with TRBJ2-2; D perhaps matches TRBD2 (6 bases). V shed 4 bases and J shed 6 bases, with 15 bases lying between them. The CDR3 is 14 amino acids. The germline V gene has CDR1 GTSNPN and CDR2 SVGIG (reference sequence). CDR3 amino acids: CAWNGGIFAGELFF. CDR3 nucleotide sequence: TGTGCCTGGAATGGAGGGATTTTCGCCGGGGAGCTGTTTTTT.

This chain joins TRBV3-1 (or the pseudogene TRBV3-2) and TRBJ1-6; TRBD1 is a possible D gene (6 bases). Deletions cut 5 bases from V and 6 bases from J, with 8 bases between. The germline CDR1 and CDR2 sequences are LGHDT and YNNKEL (reference sequence). The CDR3 is made up of 13 amino acids. CDR3 sequence reads: CASSSGANSPLHF. Here the CDR3 DNA reads TGTGCCAGCAGCTCAGGGGCTAATTCACCCCTCCACTTT.

This chain joins TRBV11-2 and TRBJ1-2; D is uncertain. V dropped 3 bases and J dropped 0 bases, with 8 bases sitting between them. Germline CDR1 is SGHAT and CDR2 is FQNNGV. This CDR3 comprises 14 residues. The CDR3 DNA sequence: TGTGCCAGCAGCTTTACGGGATCTAACTATGGCTACACCTTC. This codes for CASSFTGSNYGYTF. The entire variable domain, with the rest obtained from reference TRBV11-2 and TRBJ1-2, is as follows: EAGVAQSPRYKIIEKRQSVAFWCNPISGHATLYWYQQILGQGPKLLIQFQNNGVVDDSQLPKDRFSAERLKGVDSTLKIQPAKLEDSAVYLCASSFTGSNYGYTFGSGTRLTVV.

The chain carries TRBV21-1 and TRBJ1-2. TRBV21-1 is reported as a pseudogene. The CDR3 contains 16 residues. CDR3 sequence: CASSKGRVRLHYGYTF. The CDR3 region has the DNA TGTGCCAGCAGCAAAGGGCGAGTGAGGTTGCACTATGGCTACACCTTC.

The rearrangement links TRBV5-5 to TRBJ2-1; 11 bases map to TRBD2. CDR1 is SGHKS and CDR2 is YYEKEE in the germline V gene (reference sequence). With V trimmed by 3 bases and J by 2 bases, 4 bases remained unmatched. There are 16 residues in the CDR3. CDR3 coding DNA: TGTGCCAGCAGCTCCTTAGCGGGGGGGACCTACAATGAGCAGTTCTTC. This codes for CASSSLAGGTYNEQFF.

The rearrangement joins TRBV3-1 (or the pseudogene TRBV3-2) to TRBJ2-5, with 11 bases matching TRBD2. The DNA matches TRBJ2-7 better at its end, which makes the J call doubtful. CDR3 length: 19 residues. Germline assignment: CDR1 LGHDT and CDR2 YNNKEL (reference sequence). The DNA of the CDR3 is TGTGCCAGCAGCCAAGTAAAACTAGCGGGAGCCCCACCCTTCTACGAGCAGTACTTC. It encodes CASSQVKLAGAPPFYEQYF.

The chain employs TRBV28 and TRBJ2-7; 9 nucleotides line up with TRBD1. Trimming removed 9 bases from V and 1 base from J; junction bases left unmatched: 10. This CDR3 has 15 amino acids. Germline assignment: CDR1 MDHEN and CDR2 SYDVKM. The CDR3 sequence is CASFGPGQGSYEQYF. The CDR3 DNA sequence: TGTGCCAGTTTCGGCCCGGGACAGGGTTCCTACGAGCAGTACTTC.

The CDR3 here is CASTLAHGSTDTQYF. The CDR3, as DNA: TGTGCCAGCACCCTCGCTCACGGGAGTACAGATACGCAGTATTTT. V gene TRBV27 combines with J gene TRBJ2-3; D is perhaps TRBD2 (6 bases). V lost 7 bases to trimming and J lost 3 bases, with 17 bases between them. CDR1 MNHEY and CDR2 SMNVEV come from the germline V gene (reference sequence). This CDR3 spans 15 amino acids.

The V and J genes are TRBV5-8 and TRBJ2-1; D is possibly TRBD2 (6 bases). The CDR3 runs to 16 residues. CDR1 and CDR2 (germline): SGHTS, YDEGEE. The germline V and J ends were trimmed by 7 bases and 0 bases, with 17 bases remaining between them. CDR3 residues: CASYRLAGSSYNEQFF. CDR3 nucleotide sequence: TGTGCCAGCTACAGACTTGCGGGGAGCTCCTACAATGAGCAGTTCTTC.

This rearrangement joins TRBV4-1 to TRBJ2-1, with D hard to call. The CDR3 has 11 residues. Between the trimmed V and J ends, which lost 4 bases and 9 bases, there was a span of 7 bases. Germline values: CDR1 MGHRA, CDR2 YSYEKL. CDR3 nucleotides: TGCGCCAGCAGCCGGGCAGGTGAGCAGTTCTTC. Amino acids: CASSRAGEQFF.

This clone was recorded once. The DNA of the CDR3 is TGTGCCAGCAGCTCCCAGGGTAATTCACCCCTCCACTTT. Amino acid sequence: CASSSQGNSPLHF. The chain joins TRBV7-3 to TRBJ1-6; tentatively, D is TRBD1 (5 bases). Trimming cost V 4 bases and J 6 bases, with 7 bases left between them. Germline V CDR1 and CDR2: SGHTA, FQGTGA. The CDR3 runs 13 residues.

This clone has only one observation. This chain joins TRBV18 and TRBJ1-1; the match to TRBD1 covers 7 bases. Trimming at V came to 3 bases and at J to 4 bases, leaving 8 bases not matched to a gene. This CDR3 has 15 residues. Germline assignment: CDR1 KGHSH and CDR2 LQKENI. The CDR3 DNA reads as TGTGCCAGCTCACCTTCCACAGGGGTCAGCACTGAAGCTTTCTTT. This gives the protein CASSPSTGVSTEAFF. Together with reference TRBV18 and TRBJ1-1, the CDR3 gives the full variable domain: NAGVMQNPRHLVRRRGQEARLRCSPMKGHSHVYWYRQLPEEGLKFMVYLQKENIIDESGMPKERFSAEFPKEGPSILRIQQVVRGDSAAYFCASSPSTGVSTEAFFGQGTRLTVV.

This clone was seen only once. The V and J genes are TRBV20-1 and TRBJ1-5; D remains ambiguous. The germline V and J ends were trimmed by 3 bases and 3 bases, with 9 bases remaining between them. CDR1 is DFQATT, CDR2 SNEGSKA, per germline (reference sequence). The CDR3 is 13 amino acids. Here the CDR3 reads CSASVGPNQPQHF. CDR3 coding DNA: TGCAGTGCTAGTGTTGGGCCCAATCAGCCCCAGCATTTT.

This CDR3 is CASGADSYNEQFF. Here the CDR3 DNA reads TGTGCCAGTGGGGCGGACTCCTACAATGAGCAGTTCTTC. The chain is built from TRBV19 and TRBJ2-1; TRBD1 might be the D (5 bases). V was trimmed by 8 bases and J by 0 bases, leaving 8 bases between them. The CDR3 is 13 residues long. The germline V gene has CDR1 LNHDA and CDR2 SQIVND (reference sequence). Filled out from reference TRBV19 and TRBJ2-1, the complete variable domain reads DGGITQSPKYLFRKEGQNVTLSCEQNLNHDAMYWYRQDPGQGLRLIYYSQIVNDFQKGDIAEGYSVSREKKESFPLTVTSAQKNPTAFYLCASGADSYNEQFFGPGTRLTVL.

The rearrangement uses TRBV7-3 and TRBJ2-1; TRBD1 matches at 10 bases. The germline gives CDR1 SGHTA, CDR2 FQGTGA. The V and J ends lost 1 base and 4 bases, in that order; junction bases with no gene match: 7. CDR3 length: 17 amino acids. The CDR3 bases are TGTGCCAGCAGCTTAAGGCCGCGGGGACAGGGGTACAATGAGCAGTTCTTC. Translating gives CASSLRPRGQGYNEQFF.

The genes are TRBV5-4 and TRBJ2-5; D is undetermined. V shed 1 base and J shed 5 bases, with 9 bases lying between them. This CDR3 has 13 amino acids. Germline-derived CDR1 and CDR2 are SGHNT and YYREEE (reference sequence). The CDR3 DNA reads TGTGCCAGCAGCTTGACTGGAGAGGAGACCCAGTACTTC. Its translation is CASSLTGEETQYF.

The gene calls are TRBV11-2 and TRBJ1-6; 7 nucleotides line up with TRBD1. CDR1 is SGHAT and CDR2 is FQNNGV in the germline V gene. V gave up 5 bases and J gave up 7 bases; unmatched junction bases: 5. The CDR3 runs 14 residues. Written as DNA, the CDR3 is TGTGCCAGCAGCCTACAGGGGAGGAATTCACCCCTCCACTTT. Protein sequence: CASSLQGRNSPLHF.

This chain joins TRBV6-2 or TRBV6-3 and TRBJ2-1; D gene unclear. V was trimmed by 4 bases and J by 2 bases, leaving 12 bases between them. The V gene's germline CDR1 is MNHEY and CDR2 SVGEGT. The CDR3 covers 15 residues. CDR3: CASSSAGIAYNEQFF. For the CDR3, the DNA is TGTGCCAGCAGTTCCGCAGGAATTGCCTACAATGAGCAGTTCTTC.